Sequencing of this TCR beta chain was carried out in a study of blood T cell repertoires in COVID-19. This clone showed up just a few times. Clones were read by immunoSEQ multiplex PCR, and TCRdb kept only the in-frame ones, dropping some. The table lists fewer than 400,000 clones, roughly 89% of them singletons, with roughly 5.2% in the top ten. Germline values: CDR1 GTSNPN, CDR2 SVGIG (reference sequence). The germline V and J ends were trimmed by 2 bases and 4 bases, with 14 bases remaining between them. The CDR3 is 14 amino acids. The chain has TRBV30 and TRBJ1-1; D call uncertain. Sequenced sample: PBMCs or T cells enriched from blood (not recorded which). The source is a man aged 55-75 years who had recovered from COVID-19. This CDR3 reads CAWSQHLWSTEAFF. The DNA for the CDR3 is TGTGCCTGGAGTCAGCATCTTTGGAGCACTGAAGCTTTCTTT. The full variable domain, its missing parts supplied by reference TRBV30 and TRBJ1-1, is SQTIHQWPATLVQPVGSPLSLECTVEGTSNPNLYWYRQAAGRGLQLLFYSVGIGQISSEVPQNLSASRPQDRQFILSSKKLLLSDSGFYLCAWSQHLWSTEAFFGQGTRLTVV.